One sample yielded the 27 T cell receptor beta chains listed below, sequenced in a study of CD8 T cells in ankylosing spondylitis. MiXCR, applied by TCRdb to the 5' RACE reads, yields one record per CDR3 protein. This sample has around 140,000 distinct CDR3 sequences, with more than 9.5% found just once. Sequencing used blood, either unsorted or a sorted T cell fraction (not recorded which). The source is a female donor with ankylosing spondylitis or in good health (not recorded which).

The table lists this clonotype with many counts. The chain uses TRBV5-1 and TRBJ2-4; TRBD2 agrees at 7 bases. The CDR3 is 15 residues long. With 0 bases clipped from V and 6 bases from J, the junction kept 6 bases outside the gene matches. Germline values: CDR1 SGHRS, CDR2 YFSETQ. The CDR3 region is CASSLESPGGNIQYF. In nucleotides, the CDR3 is TGCGCCAGCAGCTTGGAGTCGCCGGGGGGAAACATTCAGTACTTC.

At least ten counts were recorded for this clonotype. V usage is TRBV5-1 and J usage is TRBJ1-5; D may be TRBD1 (6 bases). Trimming removed 5 bases from V and 4 bases from J, with 16 bases in between. CDR3 length: 15 residues. The germline V gene has CDR1 SGHRS and CDR2 YFSETQ. This CDR3 reads CASSLGTRINQPQHF. Here the CDR3 DNA reads TGCGCCAGCAGTTTAGGGACACGGATAAATCAGCCCCAGCATTTT.

At least ten counts were recorded for this clonotype. The chain has TRBV27 and TRBJ2-3; 9 bases align to TRBD1. The V gene's germline CDR1 is MNHEY and CDR2 SMNVEV (reference sequence). The ends lost 6 bases at V and 4 bases at J; junction bases unmatched: 2. The CDR3 is 13 amino acids. This chain's CDR3 is CASRRQGADTQYF. In DNA form, the CDR3 reads TGTGCCAGCAGGAGACAGGGGGCAGATACGCAGTATTTT.

This clonotype was recorded many times. The chain employs TRBV5-1 and TRBJ2-2; D assignment may be TRBD1 or TRBD2 (5 bases each). The CDR3 runs 16 residues. The germline V gene has CDR1 SGHRS and CDR2 YFSETQ. Deletions cut 8 bases from V and 0 bases from J, with 17 bases between. The DNA of the CDR3 is TGCGCCAGTACTCCCCGGGACGCCGCGAACACCGGGGAGCTGTTTTTT. Its translation is CASTPRDAANTGELFF.

Many counts were recorded for this clonotype. The V gene is TRBV28, the J gene TRBJ2-5; D gene unclear. Germline lookup yields CDR1 MDHEN and CDR2 SYDVKM. The CDR3 sequence is 12 residues long. Between the trimmed V and J ends, which lost 3 bases and 4 bases, there was a span of 6 bases. CDR3: CASSFIPETQYF. In DNA form, the CDR3 reads TGTGCCAGCAGTTTTATACCAGAGACCCAGTACTTC.

In the case of this clonotype: A much bigger clone sits one base away, suggesting this may be a read error. The chain recombines TRBV9 with TRBJ2-7; possibly TRBD1 or TRBD2 for D (5 bases each). CDR1 SGDLS and CDR2 YYNGEE come from the germline V gene. The CDR3 covers 15 residues. V was clipped by 4 bases and J by 9 bases, with 23 bases between them. The CDR3: CASSTDSGALMVQYF. The DNA for the CDR3 is TGTGCCAGCAGCACAGACTCCGGGGCACTAATGGTGCAGTACTTC. The entire variable domain, with the rest obtained from reference TRBV9 and TRBJ2-7, is as follows: DSGVTQTPKHLITATGQRVTLRCSPRSGDLSVYWYQQSLDQGLQFLIQYYNGEERAKGNILERFSAQQFPDLHSELNLSSLELGDSALYFCASSTDSGALMVQYFGPGTRLTVT.

Ten or more counts support this clonotype. The gene calls are TRBV12-3 or TRBV12-4 and TRBJ1-1, with TRBD1 as a possible D gene (5 bases). This CDR3 region has 11 residues. Trimming pared 4 bases from V and 7 bases from J, leaving 7 bases between. DNA for the CDR3: TGTGCCAGCAGTTCGGGGCATGAAGCTTTCTTT. Protein sequence: CASSSGHEAFF.

This clonotype was counted ten times or more. The V gene is TRBV29-1, the J gene TRBJ2-7; D is uncertain. V gave up 5 bases and J gave up 1 base, with 12 bases separating them. The CDR3 runs 13 residues. Germline V lookup: CDR1 SQVTM, CDR2 ANQGSEA. The DNA for the CDR3 is TGCAGCGTTTCCTCCGACTGGTCCTACGAGCAGTACTTC. Translating gives CSVSSDWSYEQYF.

The sample holds many counts of this clonotype. This chain links TRBV7-2 with TRBJ1-1; no firm D call. CDR1 and CDR2 (germline): SGHTA, FQGNSA. The germline V and J ends were trimmed by 1 base and 5 bases, with 8 bases remaining between them. The CDR3 is 13 residues long. As DNA, the CDR3 is TGTGCCAGCAGCTTAGGGATTTTAACTGAAGCTTTCTTT. Protein: CASSLGILTEAFF.

To note about this clonotype: A much larger clone differs by one base, so this may be a read error. The chain is built from TRBV7-2 and TRBJ2-1; no clear D gene. In germline, CDR1 is SGHTA, CDR2 FQGNSA. The V end lost 5 bases, the J end lost 8 bases, and 10 bases lay between the germline ends. This CDR3 contains 12 residues. The CDR3 nucleotides are TGTGCCAGCAGCACATGGAAGGATGAGCAGTTCTTC. Protein: CASSTWKDEQFF.

There are many counts of this clonotype. The V call is TRBV20-1, the J call TRBJ2-3; 9 bases are shared with TRBD1. There are 18 residues in the CDR3. Trimming at V came to 5 bases and at J to 0 bases, leaving 15 bases not matched to a gene. Germline CDR1 reads DFQATT; CDR2 reads SNEGSKA (reference sequence). The CDR3 protein is CSALPLDRGVTSTDTQYF. Written as DNA, the CDR3 is TGCAGTGCTCTTCCCTTGGACAGGGGCGTCACTAGCACAGATACGCAGTATTTT.

This clonotype was seen ten or more times. The chain carries TRBV19 and TRBJ2-1, with 8 bases lining up with TRBD2. CDR3 size: 15 residues. Germline trimming cut 6 bases from V and 6 bases from J; bases unmatched to any gene: 10. CDR1 is LNHDA and CDR2 is SQIVND in the germline V gene (reference sequence). The CDR3 bases are TGTGCCAGTAGCTCTAGCGGGTGGGGCGGCAATGAGCAGTTCTTC. Translated: CASSSSGWGGNEQFF.

This clonotype was seen many times. The J gene is TRBJ1-2, the V gene TRBV5-1; D ambiguous. The CDR3 runs 12 residues. V lost 4 bases, J lost 8 bases, and 12 bases lay in between. Germline loops: CDR1 SGHRS, CDR2 YFSETQ. The CDR3 nucleotides read TGCGCCAGCAGCCACGGCTTGGGAGGCTACACCTTC. Protein: CASSHGLGGYTF.

This clonotype was recorded a few times. The genes are TRBV7-9 and TRBJ2-7, with 9 bases that match TRBD1. The CDR3 length is 15 residues. The J segment lost 4 bases and the V segment lost 6 bases, leaving 10 bases of the junction unmatched. Germline CDR1 reads SEHNR; CDR2 reads FQNEAQ (reference sequence). CDR3 nucleotide sequence: TGTGCCAGCAGAAAGGCGGGACAGGGAACGTACGAGCAGTACTTC. It yields the protein CASRKAGQGTYEQYF. The full variable domain, rest sourced from reference TRBV7-9 and TRBJ2-7, is DTGVSQNPRHKITKRGQNVTFRCDPISEHNRLYWYRQTLGQGPEFLTYFQNEAQLEKSRLLSDRFSAERPKGSFSTLEIQRTEQGDSAMYLCASRKAGQGTYEQYFGPGTRLTVT.

This clonotype was picked up many times. CDR3 loop: CSVRAPREQYF. CDR3 nucleotides: TGCAGTGTTCGGGCTCCCAGGGAGCAGTACTTC. The rearrangement joins TRBV20-1 to TRBJ2-7, with D uncertain. The CDR3 runs 11 residues. Germline V gene data show CDR1 as DFQATT and CDR2 as SNEGSKA (reference sequence). Trimming removed 7 bases from V and 7 bases from J, with 14 bases in between.

Remarks on this clonotype: A much bigger clone sits one base away, suggesting this may be a read error. Here the CDR3 reads CASSPGTGVYEQYF. Written as DNA, the CDR3 is TGTGCCAGCAGTCCCGGGACAGGGGTCTACGAGCAGTACTTC. The genes are TRBV28 and TRBJ2-7, with 10 bases aligning to TRBD1. This CDR3 region has 14 residues. Germline V gene data show CDR1 as MDHEN and CDR2 as SYDVKM. V shed 5 bases and J 3 bases; nucleotides not matched to a gene: 4.

This sequence joins TRBV6-1 and TRBJ1-4; D ambiguous. Trimming shortened V by 8 bases and J by 8 bases, and 15 bases separated the two germline ends. The length of the CDR3 is 13 residues. The V gene's germline CDR1 is MNHNS and CDR2 SASEGT. The CDR3 coding sequence is TGTGCCAGCCGAAACATGGGTAGGGAAAAACTGTTTTTT. Amino acid sequence: CASRNMGREKLFF.

A word on this clonotype: Sequence at one end of the junction differs from germline and may be a read error. V usage is TRBV7-3 and J usage is TRBJ2-5; 7 nucleotides match TRBD1. This CDR3 contains 15 residues. Germline CDR1 is SGHTA and CDR2 is FQGTGA. Here the CDR3 reads CASSAQTGVWETRYF. CDR3 nucleotides: TGTGCCAGCAGCGCCCAAACAGGGGTTTGGGAGACCCGGTACTTC.

Many counts were recorded for this clonotype. The chain couples TRBV28 to TRBJ2-2; 10 nucleotides line up with TRBD1. V lost 6 bases, J lost 4 bases, and 8 bases stayed unmatched. The CDR3 length is 16 residues. In germline, CDR1 is MDHEN, CDR2 SYDVKM. DNA of the CDR3: TGTGCCAGCAGCCCGAGACAGGGGGCGGGCACCGGGGAGCTGTTTTTT. Its protein is CASSPRQGAGTGELFF.

This clonotype was observed at least ten times. The chain recombines TRBV14 with TRBJ2-1, with D unresolved. V lost 4 bases to trimming and J lost 4 bases, with 2 bases between them. The germline V gene encodes CDR1 SGHDN and CDR2 FVKESK. CDR3 length equals 11 residues. The CDR3 here is CASSLYNEQFF. The CDR3 DNA sequence: TGTGCCAGCAGCCTGTACAATGAGCAGTTCTTC. Full variable domain (remainder filled in from reference TRBV14 and TRBJ2-1): EAGVTQFPSHSVIEKGQTVTLRCDPISGHDNLYWYRRVMGKEIKFLLHFVKESKQDESGMPNNRFLAERTGGTYSTLKVQPAELEDSGVYFCASSLYNEQFFGPGTRLTVL.

Ten or more counts support this clonotype. The gene calls are TRBV7-8 and TRBJ1-2; 8 bases agree with TRBD1. The CDR3 length is 15 residues. Trimming at V came to 5 bases and at J to 4 bases, leaving 9 bases not matched to a gene. CDR1 is SGHVS, CDR2 FQNEAQ, per germline. The CDR3 reads CASSEDRDFVYGYTF. The CDR3 DNA is TGTGCCAGCAGCGAGGACAGGGATTTTGTCTATGGCTACACCTTC.

Remarks on this clonotype: A much more abundant neighbour one base away suggests this may be a read error. CDR3 protein: CASSSRADGTYNEQFF. The CDR3 DNA is TGTGCCAGCAGTTCCCGTGCGGATGGTACCTACAATGAGCAGTTCTTC. This chain links TRBV28 with TRBJ2-1, with D unresolved. Trimming took 4 bases from V and 2 from J, leaving 15 bases between them. In germline, CDR1 is MDHEN, CDR2 SYDVKM. The CDR3 is 16 amino acids.

In its sample, this clonotype was seen a few times. J is TRBJ2-3 and V is TRBV11-2, with D perhaps being TRBD1 or TRBD2 (5 bases each). Trimming removed 8 bases at V and 2 bases at J, with 17 bases between. This CDR3 contains 15 residues. Germline-derived CDR1 and CDR2 are SGHAT and FQNNGV. CDR3 DNA: TGTGCCAGCCCGGGACCCCAAAGATCCACAGATACGCAGTATTTT. Its translation is CASPGPQRSTDTQYF.

Notes on this clonotype: A much larger clone differs by one base, so this may be a read error. The V call is TRBV5-1, the J call TRBJ2-1; 9 nucleotides align to TRBD1. The CDR3 consists of 15 residues. Germline V lookup: CDR1 SGHRS, CDR2 YFSETQ. CDR3 DNA sequence: TGCACCAGCAGCCTAAGACAGGGGGTCTACAATGAGCAGTTCTTC. The encoded protein is CTSSLRQGVYNEQFF. Variable domain in full (rest from reference TRBV5-1 and TRBJ2-1): KAGVTQTPRYLIKTRGQQVTLSCSPISGHRSVSWYQQTPGQGLQFLFEYFSETQRNKGNFPGRFSGRQFSNSRSEMNVSTLELGDSALYLCTSSLRQGVYNEQFFGPGTRLTVL.

The CDR3 protein is CASSPSRGGTNIQYF. The CDR3 DNA sequence: TGTGCCAGCAGCCCGTCGCGGGGGGGCACAAACATTCAGTACTTC. The chain recombines TRBV12-3 or TRBV12-4 with TRBJ2-4; 9 nucleotides match TRBD2. The CDR3 has 15 residues. J gave up 6 bases and V 6 bases, and 9 bases lay outside the gene matches.

In this sample, this clonotype turned up many times. V is TRBV7-9 and J is TRBJ1-1; D is perhaps TRBD1 (5 bases). Trimming took off 1 base at V and 7 bases at J, with 10 bases between the two ends. CDR1 SEHNR and CDR2 FQNEAQ come from the germline V gene (reference sequence). This CDR3 spans 13 amino acids. This CDR3 reads CASSLGPGSEAFF. The CDR3 DNA follows: TGTGCCAGCAGCTTAGGACCAGGGAGTGAAGCTTTCTTT.

This clonotype was recorded at least ten times. The V call is TRBV11-2, the J call TRBJ1-1; D gene unclear. Germline values: CDR1 SGHAT, CDR2 FQNNGV. Trimming stripped 5 bases from V and 0 bases from J, with 13 bases between. The CDR3 runs to 15 residues. Here the CDR3 DNA reads TGTGCCAGCAGCCCTCGAGGACGGTTGAACACTGAAGCTTTCTTT. Translation gives CASSPRGRLNTEAFF.